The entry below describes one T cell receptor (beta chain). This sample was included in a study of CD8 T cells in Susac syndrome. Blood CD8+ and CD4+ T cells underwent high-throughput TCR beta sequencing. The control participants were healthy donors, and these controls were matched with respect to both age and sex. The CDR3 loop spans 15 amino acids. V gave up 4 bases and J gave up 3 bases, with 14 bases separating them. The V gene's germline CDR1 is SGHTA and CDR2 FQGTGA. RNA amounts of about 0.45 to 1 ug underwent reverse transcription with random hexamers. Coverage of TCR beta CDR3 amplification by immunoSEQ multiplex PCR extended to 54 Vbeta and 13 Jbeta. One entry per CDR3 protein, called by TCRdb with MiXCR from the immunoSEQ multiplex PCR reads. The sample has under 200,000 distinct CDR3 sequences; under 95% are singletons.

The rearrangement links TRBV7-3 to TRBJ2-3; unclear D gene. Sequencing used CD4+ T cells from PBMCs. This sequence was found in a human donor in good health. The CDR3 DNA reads TGTGCCAGCAGCTCACGCGTAGGTAGGACAGATACGCAGTATTTT. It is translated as CASSSRVGRTDTQYF.